This T cell receptor beta chain was profiled in a study of blood T cell repertoires in COVID-19 (TCRdb year 2020). For the wider study: The collaborator samples originated in the United States, Italy and Spain and spanned the acute and convalescent phases of COVID-19. The material from the prospective study consisted of cDNA or gDNA derived from T cells, B-cell-depleted T cells, or PBMCs. The dataset comprised deeply sampled blood TCRbeta repertoires from subjects exposed to, actively infected with, or recovered from COVID-19. The repertoires were made available in a free public database intended to serve as a resource for research on the immune response to SARS-CoV-2. Samples came from the ongoing ImmuneRACE study (first 160 participants) plus 1,254 subjects from 6 global collaborators. The sample metadata nearly always contained a de-identified subject ID, COVID-19 status, age in years and sex. Where HLA class I and class II types were available, the types were taken from metadata supplied by the sample provider, not from assay-based typing.

Participants in the prospective study were enrolled through a virtual design, were aged about 18 to 90 years, and lived in under 25 United States geographic areas. Cohort assignment in the prospective study relied on participant-reported clinical history from a screening survey and a study questionnaire. Recovered participants in ImmuneRACE Cohort 3 were defined as having two consecutive negative NP/OP PCR tests, clearance from a healthcare professional, or resolution of symptoms. In the prospective study, mobile phlebotomists collected whole blood, serum and a nasopharyngeal or oropharyngeal swab from each participant. Over a roughly two-month period, participants in the prospective study had the option of providing additional blood draws and questionnaires. Before DNA extraction, prospective study blood samples were shipped either frozen or at room temperature. The immunoSEQ Assay, a bias-controlled multiplex PCR, was used to amplify TCRbeta CDR3 regions from genomic DNA. The study's processing was this. Nucleated cell counts per sample were estimated from amplification of reference gene primers within the assay. To quantify the absolute abundance of each unique TCRbeta CDR3 rearrangement, sequence reads were collapsed and filtered. Productive Simpson clonality was computed per sample as the square root of Simpson's diversity index over productive rearrangements. TCRdb took this table from immuneACCESS and kept in-frame rearrangements with V and J called. Such tables lack part of the clones; where checked against another copy, unresolved V genes explain under half of the gap, and the rest is unexplained. D and trimming were read from the DNA, whereas the V and J calls and clone size are those reported in that table. A total of 150,000 or so clones appear in this sample, 80% of them only once. 3.4% of the sample rests with the top ten.

The germline V gene sets CDR1 to KGHDR and CDR2 to SFDVKD. Inclusive of the bounding cysteine and phenylalanine, the CDR3 is 12 residues long. The read is trimmed to its CDR3 DNA, 36 bases read in frame from base 1. Unmatched junction bases come to 2, with V trimmed by 10 bases and J by 0 bases. A remark on this clone: Its cognate antigen has yet to be identified. No per-base quality is available; no much larger clone lies one base away.

Points the paper makes about the study in general: How much clinical and demographic metadata was included differed by source and by participant, and the metadata was provided uncurated.

Recombination linked TRBV24-1 to TRBJ2-7; 7 middle bases align to TRBD1. The TCR was taken from a woman in her sixties or seventies who had recovered from COVID-19. Sequencing was performed on PBMCs or T cells enriched from blood (not recorded which). The DNA reads TGTGCCACTAGGGACAGCTCCTACGAGCAGTACTTC. This sequence encodes CATRDSSYEQYF.